This T cell receptor (beta chain) appears in the sequencing data of a study of blood T cell repertoires in COVID-19. V was clipped by 0 bases and J by 0 bases, with 15 bases between them. The CDR3 has 18 amino acids. Germline V gives CDR1 LGHNA, CDR2 YNFKEQ. The table came from immunoSEQ multiplex PCR; TCRdb's copy has only in-frame clones and leaves some out. The data show approximately 160,000 clones, about 86% seen once. This chain links TRBV4-2 with TRBJ1-3; possibly TRBD1 for D (6 bases). The sequence was collected from a woman aged 80 or over with acute or convalescent COVID-19. Sequenced material: peripheral blood. CDR3 in amino acids: CASSQDLMGAFSGNTIYF. The CDR3 DNA sequence: TGTGCCAGCAGCCAAGATTTGATGGGGGCTTTCTCTGGAAACACCATATATTTT.